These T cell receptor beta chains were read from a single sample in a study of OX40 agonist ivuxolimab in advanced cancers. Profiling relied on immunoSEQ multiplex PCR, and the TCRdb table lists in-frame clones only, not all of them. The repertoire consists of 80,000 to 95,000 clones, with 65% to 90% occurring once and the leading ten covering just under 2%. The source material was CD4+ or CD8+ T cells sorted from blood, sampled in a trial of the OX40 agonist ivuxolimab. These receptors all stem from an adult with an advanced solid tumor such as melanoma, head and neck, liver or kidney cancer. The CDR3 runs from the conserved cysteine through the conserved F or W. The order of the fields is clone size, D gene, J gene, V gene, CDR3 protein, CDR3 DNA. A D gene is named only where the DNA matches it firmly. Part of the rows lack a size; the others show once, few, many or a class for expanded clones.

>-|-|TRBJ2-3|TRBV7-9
CASSLARPGGRLTDTQYF
TGTGCCAGCAGCTTAGCGCGGCCCGGTGGCAGGCTCACAGATACGCAGTATTTT
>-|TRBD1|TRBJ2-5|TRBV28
CASSLGGQGARETQYF
TGTGCCAGCAGTTTGGGGGGACAGGGGGCGCGAGAGACCCAGTACTTC
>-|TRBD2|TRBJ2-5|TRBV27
CASSFGGGALSTQYF
TGTGCCAGCAGTTTCGGCGGGGGGGCCCTTTCGACCCAGTACTTC
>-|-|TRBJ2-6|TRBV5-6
CASSSTGSRDDSGANVLTF
TGTGCCAGCAGCAGTACAGGGTCGCGGGACGACTCTGGGGCCAACGTCCTGACTTTC
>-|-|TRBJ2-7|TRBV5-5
CASSLSARGYEQYF
TGTGCCAGCAGCTTGTCGGCCAGAGGATACGAGCAGTACTTC
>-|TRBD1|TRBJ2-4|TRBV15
CATSSGRDRGLNIQYF
TGTGCCACCAGTTCAGGGCGGGACAGGGGGCTCAACATTCAGTACTTC
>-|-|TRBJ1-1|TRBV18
CASSPETGTEAFF
TGTGCCAGCTCACCAGAAACGGGGACTGAAGCTTTCTTT
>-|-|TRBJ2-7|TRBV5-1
CASRDRSSYEQYF
TGCGCCAGCAGAGACAGGAGCTCCTACGAGCAGTACTTC
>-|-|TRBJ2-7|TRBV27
CASGARYGPYEQYF
TGTGCCAGCGGAGCCCGGTACGGCCCCTACGAGCAGTACTTC
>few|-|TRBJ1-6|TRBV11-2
CASSLVREGSPLHF
TGTGCCAGCAGCTTAGTACGAGAAGGTTCACCCCTCCACTTT
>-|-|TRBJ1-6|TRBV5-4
CASSPESGSLHF
TGTGCCAGCAGCCCCGAGAGTGGATCCCTCCACTTT
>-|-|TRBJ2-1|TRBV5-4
CASSLRQGGNNEQFF
TGTGCCAGCAGTCTCCGACAGGGAGGGAACAATGAGCAGTTCTTC
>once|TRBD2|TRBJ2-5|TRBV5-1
CASSEGLAYETQYF
TGCGCCAGCAGCGAGGGACTAGCGTACGAGACCCAGTACTTC
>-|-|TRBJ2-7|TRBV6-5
CASSDQGNYEQYF
TGTGCCAGCAGTGACCAGGGTAACTACGAGCAGTACTTC
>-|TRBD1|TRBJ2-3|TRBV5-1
CASSAEQGAHTDTQYF
TGCGCCAGCAGCGCGGAACAGGGGGCACACACAGATACGCAGTATTTT
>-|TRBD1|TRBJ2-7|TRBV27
CASSFSTPGTGIPYEQYF
TGTGCCAGCAGTTTCTCAACACCCGGGACAGGGATACCGTACGAGCAGTACTTC
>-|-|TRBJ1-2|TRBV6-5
CASSRQETYGYTF
TGTGCCAGCAGTCGGCAAGAAACTTATGGCTACACCTTC
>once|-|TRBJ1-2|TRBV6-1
CASSGGSSYGYTF
TGTGCCAGCAGTGGGGGGTCTTCCTATGGCTACACCTTC
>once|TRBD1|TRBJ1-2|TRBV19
CASRQGNYGYTF
TGTGCCAGTAGACAGGGGAACTATGGCTACACCTTC
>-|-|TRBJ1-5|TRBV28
CASSLLGQPQHF
TGTGCCAGCAGTTTGTTGGGTCAGCCCCAGCATTTT
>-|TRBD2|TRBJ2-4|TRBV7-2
CASSLLGRTSGSNIQYF
TGTGCCAGCAGCTTATTAGGCCGGACTAGCGGTTCAAACATTCAGTACTTC
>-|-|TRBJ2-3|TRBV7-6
CASSTSVTPGTQYF
TGTGCCAGCAGCACATCGGTAACCCCTGGTACGCAGTATTTT
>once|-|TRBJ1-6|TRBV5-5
CASSLEDNQSTSPLHF
TGTGCCAGCAGCTTGGAAGACAATCAGTCGACTTCACCCCTCCACTTT
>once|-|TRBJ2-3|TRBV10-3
CAISEVSHTDTQYF
TGTGCCATCAGTGAGGTGTCCCACACAGATACGCAGTATTTT
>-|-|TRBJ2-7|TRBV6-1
CASERGREQYF
TGTGCCAGCGAGAGGGGTCGCGAGCAGTACTTC
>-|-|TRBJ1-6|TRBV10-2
CASSVDGYSPLHF
TGCGCCAGCAGCGTAGACGGATATTCACCCCTCCACTTT